The 21 T cell receptor beta chains reported below all come from one sample, sequenced in a study of cytomegalovirus exposure and HLA in healthy donors. A multiplex PCR was run with 60 Vbeta primers and 13 Jbeta primers. The method was immunoSEQ multiplex PCR; TCRdb's version includes in-frame clones alone and lacks a portion of them. This sample has some 210,000 clones, with roughly four fifths found just once. Sequences were obtained from PBMCs. The receptors originated from a woman in her 50s in good health and CMV-seropositive.

Notes on this clone: Within the sample, other DNA sequences also encode this same CDR3. The J gene is TRBJ2-6, the V gene TRBV5-4; perhaps TRBD1 as D (5 bases). Germline CDR1 is SGHNT and CDR2 is YYREEE (reference sequence). CDR3 length: 14 residues. V was clipped by 0 bases and J by 5 bases, with 6 bases between them. As DNA, the CDR3 is TGTGCCAGCAGCTTGGGGGGCTGGGCCAACGTCCTGACTTTC. Protein: CASSLGGWANVLTF.

The rearrangement links TRBV7-8 to TRBJ2-5; TRBD1 agrees at 7 bases. This CDR3 is built from 15 residues. Germline loops: CDR1 SGHVS, CDR2 FQNEAQ. The junction had 7 bases not matched to a gene; V was cut back by 1 base and J by 5 bases. CDR3 region: CASSLERGLAETQYF. As DNA, the CDR3 is TGTGCCAGCAGCTTAGAGAGGGGGCTCGCGGAGACCCAGTACTTC.

The genes are TRBV5-6 and TRBJ1-1; a weak D match, TRBD1 (5 bases). Trimming removed 0 bases from V and 1 base from J, with 10 bases in between. The germline V gene has CDR1 SGHDT and CDR2 YYEEEE. The CDR3 runs 15 residues. The CDR3 loop reads CASSLEWGRNTEAFF. For the CDR3, the DNA is TGTGCCAGCAGCTTGGAGTGGGGCAGGAACACTGAAGCTTTCTTT.

The J gene is TRBJ1-5, the V gene TRBV6-4; possible D gene TRBD1, 6 bases. This CDR3 is 15 amino acids long. The germline V gene has CDR1 MRHNA and CDR2 SNTAGT. V lost 1 base and J lost 4, with 11 bases in between. CDR3 bases: TGTGCCAGCAGTGACTTCTTGGACAGTAATCAGCCCCAGCATTTT. Protein product: CASSDFLDSNQPQHF.

Only a few counts were recorded for this clone. The chain employs TRBV4-1 and TRBJ1-3; D gene unclear. There are 15 residues in the CDR3. Trimming took off 6 bases at V and 0 bases at J, with 12 bases between the two ends. The germline V gene encodes CDR1 MGHRA and CDR2 YSYEKL. The CDR3 region has the DNA TGCGCCAGCAGTCCAAGGCAGGCCTCTGGAAACACCATATATTTT. It encodes CASSPRQASGNTIYF.

This sequence joins TRBV7-2 and TRBJ1-6; 7 nucleotides match TRBD1. CDR3 length: 15 residues. V lost 1 base, J lost 8 bases, and 5 bases stayed unmatched. The germline CDR1 and CDR2 sequences are SGHTA and FQGNSA. The DNA of the CDR3 is TGTGCCAGCAGCTTAGATGGAGGGGGCGATTCACCCCTCCACTTT. Residues: CASSLDGGGDSPLHF. Combining the CDR3 with reference TRBV7-2 and TRBJ1-6 gives the whole variable domain GAGVSQSPSNKVTEKGKDVELRCDPISGHTALYWYRQSLGQGLEFLIYFQGNSAPDKSGLPSDRFSAERTGGSVSTLTIQRTQQEDSAVYLCASSLDGGGDSPLHFGNGTRLTVT.

This sequence joins TRBV5-1 and TRBJ2-1; 8 bases are a match to TRBD1. The germline V gene has CDR1 SGHRS and CDR2 YFSETQ. The CDR3 length is 14 residues. The V segment lost 4 bases and the J segment 8 bases; nucleotides outside the gene matches: 8. CDR3: CASSNGQGGHEQFF. The CDR3 nucleotides read TGCGCCAGCAGCAACGGACAGGGAGGCCATGAGCAGTTCTTC.

This chain uses TRBV30 with TRBJ1-1; 9 bases fit TRBD1. V lost 3 bases and J lost 5; bases outside the gene matches: 10. Germline CDR1 is GTSNPN and CDR2 is SVGIG (reference sequence). The CDR3 runs to 15 residues. The CDR3 loop reads CAWSRDPGQGTEAFF. The CDR3, as DNA: TGTGCCTGGAGCCGAGACCCCGGACAGGGGACTGAAGCTTTCTTT.

For this clone: At one of its ends the junction is not consistent with the germline gene, which may arise from a read error. The chain links TRBV7-9 to TRBJ2-3; D not certain. CDR3 length equals 15 residues. In germline, CDR1 is SEHNR, CDR2 FQNEAQ (reference sequence). CDR3: CSSRYRLGSTDTQYF. In nucleotides, the CDR3 is TGTTCCAGCAGATACCGCCTCGGTAGCACAGATACGCAGTATTTT.

The chain links TRBV11-2 to TRBJ2-5; 8 bases agree with TRBD2. Trimming at V came to 0 bases and at J to 6 bases, leaving 6 bases not matched to a gene. CDR1 and CDR2 from the germline V gene are SGHAT and FQNNGV. CDR3 length: 15 amino acids. The CDR3 region has the DNA TGTGCCAGCAGCTTAGATTTAAGCGGGGGCCAGACCCAGTACTTC. Encoded protein: CASSLDLSGGQTQYF.

The J gene is TRBJ1-1, the V gene TRBV9, with D possibly TRBD1 on 5 matching bases. Germline V gene data show CDR1 as SGDLS and CDR2 as YYNGEE. V was clipped by 4 bases and J by 11 bases, with 15 bases between them. CDR3 length: 12 residues. The CDR3, as DNA: TGTGCCAGCAGCCCCCAGGCGGAGGGGGCTTTCTTT. Encoded protein: CASSPQAEGAFF.

V usage is TRBV7-3 and J usage is TRBJ1-1; TRBD1 might be the D (6 bases). V lost 5 bases, J lost 3 bases, and 13 bases lay in between. The CDR3 is 14 residues long. CDR1 and CDR2 from the germline V gene are SGHTA and FQGTGA. Here the CDR3 DNA reads TGTGCCAGCAGCCAGGACAGTCGGGACACTGAAGCTTTCTTT. Protein sequence: CASSQDSRDTEAFF.

The gene calls are TRBV2 and TRBJ1-3; D gene ambiguous. The germline gives CDR1 SNHLY, CDR2 FYNNEI. The CDR3 covers 15 residues. V lost 3 bases to trimming and J lost 0 bases, with 9 bases between them. The CDR3 loop reads CASSEALFSGNTIYF. CDR3 nucleotide sequence: TGTGCCAGCAGTGAGGCCTTATTCTCTGGAAACACCATATATTTT.

The genes are TRBV6-5 and TRBJ1-2, with D possibly matching TRBD1 (5 bases). Germline loops: CDR1 MNHEY, CDR2 SVGAGI. This CDR3 comprises 14 residues. With 5 bases removed from V and 4 bases from J, the gap between germline ends came to 14 bases. In nucleotides, the CDR3 is TGTGCCAGCAGTCGACAAGGGGCCATCTATGGCTACACCTTC. It is translated as CASSRQGAIYGYTF.

This clone was detected a few times. This chain uses TRBV11-2 with TRBJ1-1, with D tentatively TRBD1 (5 bases). The length of the CDR3 is 14 residues. Germline V gene data show CDR1 as SGHAT and CDR2 as FQNNGV. Trimming removed 1 base from V and 2 bases from J, with 8 bases in between. CDR3 in DNA: TGTGCCAGCAGCTTAGGGACAACCAACACTGAAGCTTTCTTT. It codes for CASSLGTTNTEAFF.

This clone came up a few times. This chain joins TRBV5-6 and TRBJ1-1; D is unclear. There are 12 residues in the CDR3. Trimming shortened V by 2 bases and J by 5 bases, and 7 bases separated the two germline ends. Germline CDR1 is SGHDT and CDR2 is YYEEEE. Here the CDR3 DNA reads TGTGCCAGCAGCTTCGACGGGACTGAAGCTTTCTTT. Its translation is CASSFDGTEAFF.

The chain combines TRBV6-5 with TRBJ1-2, with 7 nucleotides matching TRBD1. With 5 bases clipped from V and 0 bases from J, the junction kept 3 bases outside the gene matches. The germline gives CDR1 MNHEY, CDR2 SVGAGI. CDR3 length: 14 amino acids. The CDR3 loop reads CASSAGTANYGYTF. The CDR3 nucleotides read TGTGCCAGCAGTGCCGGGACAGCTAACTATGGCTACACCTTC.

The V gene is TRBV7-6, the J gene TRBJ1-1, with D tentatively TRBD1 (5 bases). V was clipped by 5 bases and J by 10 bases, with 17 bases between them. The CDR3 is 13 residues long. The germline gives CDR1 SGHVS, CDR2 FNYEAQ. In nucleotides, the CDR3 is TGTGCCAGCAGCCTCCAGGGTTTTAGTGGAGCTTTCTTT. The encoded protein is CASSLQGFSGAFF.

J is TRBJ2-7 and V is TRBV27; perhaps TRBD2 as D (5 bases). The CDR3 is 13 residues long. Trimming took 5 bases from V and 0 from J, leaving 8 bases between them. Germline-derived CDR1 and CDR2 are MNHEY and SMNVEV (reference sequence). Here the CDR3 reads CASSLTSSYEQYF. The DNA for the CDR3 is TGTGCCAGCAGTCTCACTAGCTCCTACGAGCAGTACTTC.

This clone has a count of ten or more. The sample carries other DNA sequences with the same CDR3. The V and J genes are TRBV5-1 and TRBJ1-1; D gene unclear. V was shortened by 1 base and J by 4 bases, with 8 bases between the two germline ends. CDR1 is SGHRS and CDR2 is YFSETQ in the germline V gene. The CDR3 has 13 amino acids. The CDR3 spells CASSLRGGTEAFF. The CDR3 nucleotides read TGCGCCAGCAGCTTGCGCGGCGGCACTGAAGCTTTCTTT.

The sample holds a few counts of this clone. V and J are TRBV6-1 and TRBJ2-7; 9 bases line up with TRBD2. Losses at the gene ends were 4 bases for V and 3 bases for J; bases not matched to a gene: 10. Germline V lookup: CDR1 MNHNS, CDR2 SASEGT. CDR3 length equals 16 residues. The CDR3 sequence: CASSGYSGSRIYEQYF. The CDR3 DNA reads as TGTGCCAGCAGTGGGTATAGCGGGAGCCGTATCTACGAGCAGTACTTC.